The T cell receptor beta chain described here comes from a study of blood T cell repertoires in COVID-19. This CDR3 contains 13 residues. With 4 bases removed from V and 8 bases from J, the gap between germline ends came to 14 bases. Germline V gives CDR1 SNHLY, CDR2 FYNNEI. Repertoires were generated with immunoSEQ multiplex PCR, while TCRdb's copy carries only in-frame clones and drops some. Seen here are 150,000 or so clones, roughly 80% observed once, and the top ten hold approximately 12%. Sequenced sample: PBMCs or T cells enriched from blood (not recorded which). This rearrangement joins TRBV2 to TRBJ1-2, with no clear D. The receptor comes from a man in his fifties or sixties who had recovered from COVID-19. The CDR3 region has the DNA TGTGCCAGCAGTGCCGAGGTTGGGGAGGGCTACACCTTC. Its protein product is CASSAEVGEGYTF.